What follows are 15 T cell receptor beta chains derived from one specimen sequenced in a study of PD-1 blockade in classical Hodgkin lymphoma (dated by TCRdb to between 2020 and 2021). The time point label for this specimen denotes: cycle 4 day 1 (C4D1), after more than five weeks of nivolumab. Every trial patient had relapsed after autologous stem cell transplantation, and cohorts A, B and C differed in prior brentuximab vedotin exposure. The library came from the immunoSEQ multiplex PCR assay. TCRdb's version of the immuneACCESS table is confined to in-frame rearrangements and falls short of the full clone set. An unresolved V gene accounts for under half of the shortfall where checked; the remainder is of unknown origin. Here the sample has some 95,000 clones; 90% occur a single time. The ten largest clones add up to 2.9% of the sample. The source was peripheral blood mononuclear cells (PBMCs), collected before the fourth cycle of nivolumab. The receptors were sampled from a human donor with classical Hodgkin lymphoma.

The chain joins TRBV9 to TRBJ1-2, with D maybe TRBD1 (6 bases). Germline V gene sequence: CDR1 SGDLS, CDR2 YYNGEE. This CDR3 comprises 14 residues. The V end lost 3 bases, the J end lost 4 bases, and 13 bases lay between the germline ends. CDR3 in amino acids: CASSARTGIYGYTF. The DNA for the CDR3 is TGTGCCAGCAGCGCCAGAACAGGGATCTATGGCTACACCTTC.

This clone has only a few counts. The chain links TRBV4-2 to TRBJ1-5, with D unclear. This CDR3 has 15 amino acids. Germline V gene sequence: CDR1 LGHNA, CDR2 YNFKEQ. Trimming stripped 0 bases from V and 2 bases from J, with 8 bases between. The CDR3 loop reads CASSQEPWGNQPQHF. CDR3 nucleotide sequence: TGTGCCAGCAGCCAAGAACCGTGGGGCAATCAGCCCCAGCATTTT.

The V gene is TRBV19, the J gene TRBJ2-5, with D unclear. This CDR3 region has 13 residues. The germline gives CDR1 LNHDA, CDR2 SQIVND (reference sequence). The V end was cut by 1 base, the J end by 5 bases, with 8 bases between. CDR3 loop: CASSIVLGETQYF. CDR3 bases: TGTGCCAGTAGTATAGTCCTGGGGGAGACCCAGTACTTC.

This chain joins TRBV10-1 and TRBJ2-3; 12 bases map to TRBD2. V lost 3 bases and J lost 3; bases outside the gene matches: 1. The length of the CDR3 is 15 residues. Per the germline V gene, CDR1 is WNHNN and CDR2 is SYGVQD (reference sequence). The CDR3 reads CASSDTSGGTDTQYF. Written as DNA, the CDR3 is TGCGCCAGCAGTGACACTAGCGGGGGGACAGATACGCAGTATTTT.

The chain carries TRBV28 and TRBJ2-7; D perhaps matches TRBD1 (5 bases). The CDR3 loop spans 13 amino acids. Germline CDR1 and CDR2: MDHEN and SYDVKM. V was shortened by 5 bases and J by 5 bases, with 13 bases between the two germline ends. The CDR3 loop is CASSPDSAHEQYF. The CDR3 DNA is TGTGCCAGCAGTCCCGACAGCGCCCACGAGCAGTACTTC.

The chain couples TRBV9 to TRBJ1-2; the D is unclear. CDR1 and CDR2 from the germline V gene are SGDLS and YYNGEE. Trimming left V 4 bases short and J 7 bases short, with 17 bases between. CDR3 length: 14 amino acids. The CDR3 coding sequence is TGTGCCAGCAGCTCACGGATCAAGGGTGGTGGCTACACCTTC. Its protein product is CASSSRIKGGGYTF.

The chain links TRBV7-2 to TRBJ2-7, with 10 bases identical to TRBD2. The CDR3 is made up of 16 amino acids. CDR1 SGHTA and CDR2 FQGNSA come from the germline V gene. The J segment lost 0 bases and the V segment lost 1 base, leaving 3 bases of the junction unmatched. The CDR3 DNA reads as TGTGCCAGCAGCTTAGTAGCGGGAGGCCCCTCCTACGAGCAGTACTTC. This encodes CASSLVAGGPSYEQYF.

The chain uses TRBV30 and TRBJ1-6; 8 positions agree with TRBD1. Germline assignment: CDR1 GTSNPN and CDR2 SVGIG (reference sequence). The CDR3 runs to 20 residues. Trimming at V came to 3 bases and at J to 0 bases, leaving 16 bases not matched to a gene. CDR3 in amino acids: CAWRAGQGLVFFSYNSPLHF. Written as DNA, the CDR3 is TGTGCCTGGAGGGCAGGACAGGGACTAGTCTTTTTCTCCTATAATTCACCCCTCCACTTT.

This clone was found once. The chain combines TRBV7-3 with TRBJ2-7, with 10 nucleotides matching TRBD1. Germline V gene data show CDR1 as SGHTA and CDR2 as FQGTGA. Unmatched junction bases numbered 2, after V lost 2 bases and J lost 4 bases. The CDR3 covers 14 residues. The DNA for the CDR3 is TGTGCCAGCAGCTTATTGGGACAGGGGTACGAGCAGTACTTC. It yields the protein CASSLLGQGYEQYF.

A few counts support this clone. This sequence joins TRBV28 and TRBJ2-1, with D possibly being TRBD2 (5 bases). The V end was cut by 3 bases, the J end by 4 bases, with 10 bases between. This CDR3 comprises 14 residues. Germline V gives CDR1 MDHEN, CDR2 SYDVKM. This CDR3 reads CASSFVARYNEQFF. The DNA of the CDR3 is TGTGCCAGCAGTTTTGTAGCGAGATACAATGAGCAGTTCTTC.

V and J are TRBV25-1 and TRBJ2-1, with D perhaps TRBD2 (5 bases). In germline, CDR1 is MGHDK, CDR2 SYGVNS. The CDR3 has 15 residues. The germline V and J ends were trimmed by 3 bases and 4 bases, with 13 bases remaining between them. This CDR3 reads CASSDSEGNYNEQFF. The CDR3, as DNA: TGTGCCAGCAGTGACAGTGAGGGCAATTACAATGAGCAGTTCTTC.

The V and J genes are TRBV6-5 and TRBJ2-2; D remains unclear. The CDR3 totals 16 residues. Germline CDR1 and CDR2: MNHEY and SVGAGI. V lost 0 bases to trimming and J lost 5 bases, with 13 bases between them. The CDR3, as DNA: TGTGCCAGCAGTTACTCCGAGGAGTCGGGTACCGGGGAGCTGTTTTTT. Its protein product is CASSYSEESGTGELFF.

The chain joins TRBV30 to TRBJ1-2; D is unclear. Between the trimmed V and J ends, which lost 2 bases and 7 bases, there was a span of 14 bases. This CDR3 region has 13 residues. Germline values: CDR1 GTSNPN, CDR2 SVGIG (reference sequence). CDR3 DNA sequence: TGTGCCTGGAGTCTAAAAGGAGGCGCTGGCTACACCTTC. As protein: CAWSLKGGAGYTF.

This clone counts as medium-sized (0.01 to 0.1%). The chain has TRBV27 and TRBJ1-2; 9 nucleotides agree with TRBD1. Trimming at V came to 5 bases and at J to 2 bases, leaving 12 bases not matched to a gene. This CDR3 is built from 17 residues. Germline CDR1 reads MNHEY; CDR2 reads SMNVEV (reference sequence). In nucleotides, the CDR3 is TGTGCCAGCAGTCCTATCCACAGACAGGGGGTCAACTATGGCTACACCTTC. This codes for CASSPIHRQGVNYGYTF.

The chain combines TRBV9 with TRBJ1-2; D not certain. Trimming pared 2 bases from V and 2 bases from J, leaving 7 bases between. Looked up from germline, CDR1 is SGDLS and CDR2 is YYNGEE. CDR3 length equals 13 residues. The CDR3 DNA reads TGTGCCAGCAGCGTCGACGAAAACTATGGCTACACCTTC. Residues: CASSVDENYGYTF.